The source of this T cell receptor beta chain is a study of Ad26.COV2.S vaccination and SARS-CoV-2 variants. Method: immunoSEQ multiplex PCR; TCRdb's copy keeps in-frame clones and lacks some. The profile shows about 390,000 clones, roughly nine tenths of them singletons. A few counts support this clone. Its antigen is not identified. Notes on the study in general: Considerable breadth of spike-specific CD8+ and CD4+ T cell responses has reportedly been documented following vaccination. Total T cell responses were possibly underestimated by TCR breadth and depth analyses.

Described treatment: some 20 received Ad26.COV2.S at low or high dose, single or two shots; 5 received placebo; per-sample allocation not given. At day 63 after the first vaccine or placebo injection, samples were drawn. A Boston donor was an adult aged 18-55 years. Trimming took off 0 bases at V and 5 bases at J, with 16 bases between the two ends. Germline V gene lookup returns CDR1 SGHRS and CDR2 YFSETQ. The CDR3 loop spans 16 amino acids. The chain carries TRBV5-1 and TRBJ2-3; D is perhaps TRBD1 (7 bases). The TCR originated in a person between 18 and 65 years old who received the Ad26.COV2.S COVID-19 vaccine or a placebo. Sample: peripheral blood, taken in a trial of Ad26.COV2.S vaccine versus placebo. The CDR3, as DNA: TGCGCCAGCAGCTTGGTAAAGGCAGGGGGAGGAGATACGCAGTATTTT. Its protein is CASSLVKAGGGDTQYF.